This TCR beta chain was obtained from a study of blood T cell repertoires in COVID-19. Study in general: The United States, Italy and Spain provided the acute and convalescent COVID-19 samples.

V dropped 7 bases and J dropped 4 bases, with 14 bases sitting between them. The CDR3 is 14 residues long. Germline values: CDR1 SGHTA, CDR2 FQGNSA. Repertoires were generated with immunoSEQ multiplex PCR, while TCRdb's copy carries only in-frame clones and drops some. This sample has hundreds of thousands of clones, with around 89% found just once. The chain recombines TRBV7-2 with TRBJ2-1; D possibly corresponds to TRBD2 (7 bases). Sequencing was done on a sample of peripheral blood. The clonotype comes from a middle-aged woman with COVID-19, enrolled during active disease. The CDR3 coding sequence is TGTGCCAGCAAACTGGCGGGGGCGTACAATGAGCAGTTCTTC. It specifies CASKLAGAYNEQFF.